These 2 T cell receptor beta chains came from one sample sequenced in a study of cytomegalovirus exposure and HLA in healthy donors. Vbeta (60) and Jbeta (13) primers were used in the PCR. Sequenced by immunoSEQ multiplex PCR; TCRdb stores in-frame clones only, minus some. The sample has some 110,000 clones; approximately 67% are singletons. The sample taken for sequencing was PBMCs. The source is a man younger than 35 in good health and CMV-seronegative.

The table lists this clone with a count of one. The rearrangement uses TRBV5-4 and TRBJ1-2; 10 nucleotides match TRBD1. CDR1 SGHNT and CDR2 YYREEE come from the germline V gene (reference sequence). The CDR3 is 17 residues long. The V gene end was trimmed by 6 bases and the J gene end by 4 bases; junction bases not matched to a gene: 15. The DNA of the CDR3 is TGTGCCAGCACCCCACGATACCGGGACAGGGGACTCTATGGCTACACCTTC. Amino acids: CASTPRYRDRGLYGYTF.

This clone was seen just once. This rearrangement joins TRBV5-6 to TRBJ2-5; 11 positions match TRBD1. The end of the DNA is better explained by TRBJ2-7, so the J call may be wrong. Germline V gene sequence: CDR1 SGHDT, CDR2 YYEEEE. This CDR3 spans 15 amino acids. The CDR3: CASSSPGTGGYEQYF. CDR3 DNA sequence: TGTGCCAGCAGTTCCCCCGGGACAGGGGGCTACGAGCAGTACTTC.